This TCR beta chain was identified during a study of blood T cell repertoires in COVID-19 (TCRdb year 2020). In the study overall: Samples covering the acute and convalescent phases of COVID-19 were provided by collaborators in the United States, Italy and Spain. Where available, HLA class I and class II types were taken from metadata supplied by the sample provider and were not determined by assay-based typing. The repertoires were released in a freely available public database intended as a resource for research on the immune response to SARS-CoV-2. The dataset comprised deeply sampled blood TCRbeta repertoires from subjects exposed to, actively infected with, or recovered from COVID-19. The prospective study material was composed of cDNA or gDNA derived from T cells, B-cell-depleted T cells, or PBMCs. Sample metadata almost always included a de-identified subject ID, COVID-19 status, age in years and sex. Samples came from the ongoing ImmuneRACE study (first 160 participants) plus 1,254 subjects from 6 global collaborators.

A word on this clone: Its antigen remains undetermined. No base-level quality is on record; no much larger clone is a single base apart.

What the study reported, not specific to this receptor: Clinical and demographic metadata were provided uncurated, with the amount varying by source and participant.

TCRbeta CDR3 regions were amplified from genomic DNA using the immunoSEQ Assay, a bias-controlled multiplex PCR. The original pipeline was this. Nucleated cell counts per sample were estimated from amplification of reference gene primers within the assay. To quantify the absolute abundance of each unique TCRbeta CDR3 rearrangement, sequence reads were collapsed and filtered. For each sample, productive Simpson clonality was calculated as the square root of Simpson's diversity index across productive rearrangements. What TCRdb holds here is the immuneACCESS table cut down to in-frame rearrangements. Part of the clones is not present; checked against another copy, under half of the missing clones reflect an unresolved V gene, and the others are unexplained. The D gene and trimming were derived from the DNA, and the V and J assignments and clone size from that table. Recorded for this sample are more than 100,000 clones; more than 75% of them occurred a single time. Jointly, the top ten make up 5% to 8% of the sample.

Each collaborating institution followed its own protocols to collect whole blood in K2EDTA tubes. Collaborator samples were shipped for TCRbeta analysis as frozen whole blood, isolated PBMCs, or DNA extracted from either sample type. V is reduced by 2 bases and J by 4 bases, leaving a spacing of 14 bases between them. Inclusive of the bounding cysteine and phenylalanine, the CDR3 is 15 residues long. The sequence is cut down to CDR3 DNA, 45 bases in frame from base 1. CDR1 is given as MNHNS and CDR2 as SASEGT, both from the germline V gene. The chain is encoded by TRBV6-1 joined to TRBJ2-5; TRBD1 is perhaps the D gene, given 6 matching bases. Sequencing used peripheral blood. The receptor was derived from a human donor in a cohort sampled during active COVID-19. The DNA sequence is TGTGCCAGCAGTGAACGACCCAGGGGAGCAGAGACCCAGTACTTC. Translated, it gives CASSERPRGAETQYF.